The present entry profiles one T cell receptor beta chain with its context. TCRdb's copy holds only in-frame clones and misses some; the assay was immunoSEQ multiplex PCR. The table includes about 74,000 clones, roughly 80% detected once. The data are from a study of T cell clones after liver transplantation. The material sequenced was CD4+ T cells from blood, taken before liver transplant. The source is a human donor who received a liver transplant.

In DNA, the CDR3 is TGTGCCAGCAGTCCCAGGGACAGGGGATATGAAAAACTGTTTTTT. Encoded protein: CASSPRDRGYEKLFF. This chain uses TRBV28 with TRBJ1-4; 10 bases are a match to TRBD1. V gave up 5 bases and J gave up 6 bases; unmatched junction bases: 6. The CDR3 loop spans 15 amino acids. From germline, CDR1 is MDHEN and CDR2 SYDVKM.